Below, 11 T cell receptor beta chains from the same sample are listed, as sequenced in a study of blood T cell repertoires in COVID-19. TCRdb keeps only in-frame clones here, not all; method: immunoSEQ multiplex PCR. The repertoire has 380,000 or so clones, 86% of them found once; the top ten carry just over 7%. Sequencing used peripheral blood. These receptors were taken from a woman aged 60-75 years with COVID-19, enrolled during active disease.

The rearrangement links TRBV3-1 (or the pseudogene TRBV3-2) to TRBJ2-5; 8 bases map to TRBD2. The V gene's germline CDR1 is LGHDT and CDR2 YNNKEL (reference sequence). This CDR3 contains 15 residues. V lost 5 bases and J lost 5; bases outside the gene matches: 10. The CDR3: CASSNTGGFWETQYF. The CDR3 coding sequence is TGTGCCAGCAGCAATACGGGGGGGTTCTGGGAGACCCAGTACTTC.

This sequence joins TRBV7-2 and TRBJ2-7; tentative D call: TRBD1 (6 bases). Trimming left V 4 bases short and J 7 bases short, with 17 bases between. Germline assignment: CDR1 SGHTA and CDR2 FQGNSA. There are 14 residues in the CDR3. The CDR3, as DNA: TGTGCCAGCAGCTCCTCCGAAGGGGGAAGAGAGCAGTACTTC. This codes for CASSSSEGGREQYF.

The V call is TRBV2, the J call TRBJ2-5, with TRBD2 as a possible D gene (6 bases). V was clipped by 4 bases and J by 9 bases, with 21 bases between them. The germline gives CDR1 SNHLY, CDR2 FYNNEI. The CDR3 has 15 residues. CDR3 coding DNA: TGTGCCAGCAGTGTACGCGGGACGGTTCTGGGGGCCCAGTACTTC. Translating it yields CASSVRGTVLGAQYF.

The chain recombines TRBV7-2 with TRBJ1-5; no reliable D call. Germline V CDR1 and CDR2: SGHTA, FQGNSA. V gave up 2 bases and J gave up 1 base, with 12 bases separating them. The CDR3 runs 16 residues. CDR3 amino acids: CASSLIGRGSNQPQHF. For the CDR3, the DNA is TGTGCCAGCAGCTTAATAGGACGGGGAAGCAATCAGCCCCAGCATTTT.

The chain links TRBV18 to TRBJ2-5; the match to TRBD2 covers 7 bases. With V trimmed by 0 bases and J by 1 base, 5 bases remained unmatched. CDR1 KGHSH and CDR2 LQKENI come from the germline V gene. CDR3 length: 16 amino acids. CDR3 in amino acids: CASSPPSSGPQETQYF. CDR3 sequence (DNA): TGTGCCAGCTCACCACCGAGTAGCGGGCCCCAAGAGACCCAGTACTTC. Full variable domain (remainder filled in from reference TRBV18 and TRBJ2-5): NAGVMQNPRHLVRRRGQEARLRCSPMKGHSHVYWYRQLPEEGLKFMVYLQKENIIDESGMPKERFSAEFPKEGPSILRIQQVVRGDSAAYFCASSPPSSGPQETQYFGPGTRLLVL.

The genes are TRBV7-8 and TRBJ2-3; 11 bases agree with TRBD2. The CDR3 has 17 amino acids. Looked up from germline, CDR1 is SGHVS and CDR2 is FQNEAQ. Trimming removed 2 bases from V and 0 bases from J; junction bases left unmatched: 4. The CDR3, as DNA: TGTGCCAGCAGCTTATCGACTAGCGGGGTGAGCACAGATACGCAGTATTTT. Its translation is CASSLSTSGVSTDTQYF.

V is TRBV11-2 and J is TRBJ2-5, with D possibly matching TRBD1 (5 bases). The CDR3 is 12 residues long. Looked up from germline, CDR1 is SGHAT and CDR2 is FQNNGV. V gave up 7 bases and J gave up 5 bases, with 11 bases separating them. In DNA, the CDR3 is TGTGCCAGCACTAACCACAGGGAGACCCAGTACTTC. Its translation is CASTNHRETQYF. The variable domain in full, with the rest retrieved from reference TRBV11-2 and TRBJ2-5, is EAGVAQSPRYKIIEKRQSVAFWCNPISGHATLYWYQQILGQGPKLLIQFQNNGVVDDSQLPKDRFSAERLKGVDSTLKIQPAKLEDSAVYLCASTNHRETQYFGPGTRLLVL.

The rearrangement uses TRBV21-1 and TRBJ1-1; TRBD1 was called by the table and not checked on the DNA. TRBV21-1 is marked as a pseudogene. This CDR3 comprises 14 residues. CDR3 coding DNA: TGTGCCAGCAGCAACGAGGGACAGGGCACTGAAGCTTTCTTT. This sequence encodes CASSNEGQGTEAFF.

The rearrangement joins TRBV6-5 to TRBJ1-1; D uncertain. Trimming shortened V by 2 bases and J by 8 bases, and 6 bases separated the two germline ends. Germline CDR1 and CDR2: MNHEY and SVGAGI. This CDR3 spans 11 amino acids. The CDR3 is CASSYAVEAFF. The CDR3 DNA reads TGTGCCAGCAGTTACGCGGTAGAAGCTTTCTTT.

V is TRBV6-4 and J is TRBJ1-1; maybe TRBD1 (5 bases). The CDR3 contains 13 residues. Germline V gives CDR1 MRHNA, CDR2 SNTAGT. Trimming took off 4 bases at V and 4 bases at J, with 10 bases between the two ends. The CDR3 sequence is CASSARDSTEAFF. The DNA for the CDR3 is TGTGCCAGCAGTGCCAGGGATAGCACTGAAGCTTTCTTT.

This clone turned up a few times. This chain links TRBV7-6 with TRBJ2-1, with 10 positions matching TRBD2. From germline, CDR1 is SGHVS and CDR2 FNYEAQ. This CDR3 comprises 19 residues. Trimming took 3 bases from V and 2 from J; bases not matched to a gene: 13. In nucleotides, the CDR3 is TGTGCCAGCAGCTTTTTGTCGGGGGATCTAGCGGGGGCCTACAATGAGCAGTTCTTC. Amino acid sequence: CASSFLSGDLAGAYNEQFF.